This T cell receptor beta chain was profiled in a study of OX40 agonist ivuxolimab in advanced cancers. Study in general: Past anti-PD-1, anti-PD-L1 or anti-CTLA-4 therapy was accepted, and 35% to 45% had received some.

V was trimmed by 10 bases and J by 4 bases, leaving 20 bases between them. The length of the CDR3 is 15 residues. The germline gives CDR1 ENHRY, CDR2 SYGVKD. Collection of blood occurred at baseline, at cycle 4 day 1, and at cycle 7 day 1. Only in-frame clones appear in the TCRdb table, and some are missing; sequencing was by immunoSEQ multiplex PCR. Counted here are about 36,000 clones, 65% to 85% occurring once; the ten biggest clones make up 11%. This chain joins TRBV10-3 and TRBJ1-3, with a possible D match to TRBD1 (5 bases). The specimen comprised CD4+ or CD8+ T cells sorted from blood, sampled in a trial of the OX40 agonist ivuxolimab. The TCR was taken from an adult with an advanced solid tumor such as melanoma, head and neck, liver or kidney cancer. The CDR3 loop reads CATESGLRAGNTIYF. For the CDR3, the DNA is TGTGCCACCGAATCGGGCCTCAGGGCAGGAAACACCATATATTTT.